One and the same sample provided the 29 T cell receptor beta chains below, sequenced in a study of T-cell memory formation after mild COVID-19. Via MiXCR, TCRdb re-called the 5' RACE reads, giving one row per CDR3 protein. The sample lists under 600,000 distinct CDR3 sequences; about 22% were seen once. Material: PBMCs or a T cell subset sorted from them (not recorded which). The receptors here all came from an adult woman who had mild COVID-19 (a few samples of this study predate the infection). Cell type and time point are not known.

This clonotype was detected only a few times. The rearrangement uses TRBV24-1 and TRBJ2-2; 11 bases line up with TRBD2. The germline gives CDR1 KGHDR, CDR2 SFDVKD. V was clipped by 0 bases and J by 9 bases; unmatched bases: 8. The length of the CDR3 is 17 residues. The CDR3 DNA reads TGTGCCACCAGTGATTTGAGTAGCGGGAGGGCCGAGAGGGAGCTGTTTTTT. Protein sequence: CATSDLSSGRAERELFF.

V gene TRBV5-1 combines with J gene TRBJ2-1; D gene unclear. V gave up 1 base and J gave up 5 bases, with 10 bases separating them. Germline CDR1 is SGHRS and CDR2 is YFSETQ. There are 14 residues in the CDR3. CDR3 loop: CASSLSAENNEQFF. CDR3 in DNA: TGCGCCAGCAGCTTGTCGGCAGAGAACAATGAGCAGTTCTTC.

In its sample, this clonotype was seen a few times. DNA for the CDR3: TGCAGTGCTACCCCTACTAGCGGGGGGCCCATGGAGCAGTTCTTC. Encoded protein: CSATPTSGGPMEQFF. The chain links TRBV20-1 to TRBJ2-1; 12 bases line up with TRBD2. Unmatched junction bases numbered 11, after V lost 4 bases and J lost 10 bases. Germline CDR1 reads DFQATT; CDR2 reads SNEGSKA (reference sequence). The CDR3 has 15 residues.

This clonotype was seen only a few times. Given a much more abundant clone one base away, this may be a read error. The V call is TRBV7-9, the J call TRBJ2-3, with 8 bases matching TRBD1. This CDR3 has 13 residues. V was pared by 5 bases and J by 4 bases, with 2 bases of the junction left unmatched. The germline gives CDR1 SEHNR, CDR2 FQNEAQ (reference sequence). CDR3 amino acids: CASSRRGPDTQYF. CDR3 in DNA: TGTGCCAGCAGCCGCAGGGGGCCAGATACGCAGTATTTT. The entire variable domain, with the rest obtained from reference TRBV7-9 and TRBJ2-3, is as follows: DTGVSQNPRHKITKRGQNVTFRCDPISEHNRLYWYRQTLGQGPEFLTYFQNEAQLEKSRLLSDRFSAERPKGSFSTLEIQRTEQGDSAMYLCASSRRGPDTQYFGPGTRLTVL.

This clonotype was seen only a few times. The CDR3 nucleotides are TGCAGTGCTAGAGATGAGACATTGAACACTGAAGCTTTCTTT. This encodes CSARDETLNTEAFF. V is TRBV20-1 and J is TRBJ1-1; D gene unclear. The CDR3 has 14 amino acids. Trimming removed 0 bases at V and 0 bases at J, with 8 bases between. Germline-derived CDR1 and CDR2 are DFQATT and SNEGSKA (reference sequence).

The count of this clonotype is one. The rearrangement uses TRBV2 and TRBJ1-2, with D hard to call. Trimming stripped 7 bases from V and 3 bases from J, with 12 bases between. Germline V gives CDR1 SNHLY, CDR2 FYNNEI. The CDR3 has 13 residues. CDR3 protein: CASILVRDYGYTF. CDR3 DNA: TGTGCCAGCATCTTGGTAAGGGACTATGGCTACACCTTC.

This clonotype has only a few counts. The chain employs TRBV20-1 and TRBJ1-2; D is unresolved. This CDR3 contains 15 residues. The germline CDR1 and CDR2 sequences are DFQATT and SNEGSKA (reference sequence). Trimming removed 0 bases from V and 1 base from J, with 12 bases in between. The CDR3 DNA is TGCAGTGCTAGAGATATACAGCTACATAACTATGGCTACACCTTC. The encoded protein is CSARDIQLHNYGYTF.

In its sample, this clonotype was seen a few times. This chain connects TRBV7-9 to TRBJ1-4; possible D gene TRBD1, 6 bases. This CDR3 is 13 amino acids long. Germline V lookup: CDR1 SEHNR, CDR2 FQNEAQ (reference sequence). V lost 5 bases and J lost 10, with 14 bases in between. CDR3 sequence reads: CASSLPGQGKLFF. CDR3 in DNA: TGTGCCAGCAGCCTGCCGGGACAAGGAAAACTGTTTTTT.

The genes are TRBV6-2 or TRBV6-3 and TRBJ2-4, with D unclear. This CDR3 is built from 17 residues. From germline, CDR1 is MNHEY and CDR2 SVGEGT. Trimming cost V 3 bases and J 1 base, with 16 bases left between them. The chain's CDR3 is CASSYWLDPSAKNIQYF. In DNA, the CDR3 is TGTGCCAGCAGTTATTGGCTAGACCCCTCGGCCAAAAACATTCAGTACTTC.

The J gene is TRBJ2-5, the V gene TRBV12-3 or TRBV12-4; no definite D call. The CDR3 consists of 11 residues. Trimming removed 5 bases at V and 6 bases at J, with 7 bases between. The CDR3 protein is CASSTTKTQYF. CDR3 DNA sequence: TGTGCCAGCAGTACGACGAAGACCCAGTACTTC.

This clonotype was observed a few times. The chain uses TRBV7-9 and TRBJ1-1; D gene ambiguous. The CDR3 has 14 residues. Between the trimmed V and J ends, which lost 5 bases and 1 base, there was a span of 11 bases. Germline V lookup: CDR1 SEHNR, CDR2 FQNEAQ (reference sequence). The CDR3 DNA reads TGTGCCAGCAGCAAAGACATAACGAACACTGAAGCTTTCTTT. Translating it yields CASSKDITNTEAFF.

V is TRBV6-5 and J is TRBJ1-1; TRBD1 matches at 7 bases. Germline CDR1 and CDR2: MNHEY and SVGAGI. The CDR3 contains 15 residues. The trim removed 2 bases at V and 6 bases at J, leaving 9 bases unmatched. This chain's CDR3 is CASSYQQQGGAEAFF. The CDR3 region has the DNA TGTGCCAGCAGTTACCAACAGCAGGGGGGGGCTGAAGCTTTCTTT.

The chain couples TRBV19 to TRBJ1-5; 8 nucleotides agree with TRBD1. CDR1 is LNHDA, CDR2 SQIVND, per germline (reference sequence). V was pared by 4 bases and J by 6 bases, with 8 bases of the junction left unmatched. This CDR3 contains 15 residues. This chain's CDR3 is CASSTSRGPFQPQHF. CDR3 nucleotides: TGTGCCAGTAGTACCAGCAGGGGGCCGTTTCAGCCCCAGCATTTT.

V and J are TRBV7-3 and TRBJ1-6; D is possibly TRBD1 (6 bases). V was cut by 4 bases and J by 10 bases, with 17 bases left in between. Germline CDR1 and CDR2: SGHTA and FQGTGA. The CDR3 loop spans 15 amino acids. In nucleotides, the CDR3 is TGTGCCAGCAGCTCACAGGGACTCCCGGGCTCACCCCTCCACTTT. Its translation: CASSSQGLPGSPLHF.

This clonotype was counted between two and nine times. The V and J genes are TRBV24-1 and TRBJ2-5; 8 bases map to TRBD1. V shed 3 bases and J 0 bases; nucleotides not matched to a gene: 2. The germline V gene encodes CDR1 KGHDR and CDR2 SFDVKD. The CDR3 is 15 amino acids. The CDR3 here is CATSDPTGDQETQYF. The CDR3 nucleotides read TGTGCCACCAGTGATCCGACAGGGGACCAAGAGACCCAGTACTTC.

The rearrangement uses TRBV7-6 and TRBJ2-2, with 7 bases that match TRBD2. CDR3 length: 16 amino acids. Germline assignment: CDR1 SGHVS and CDR2 FNYEAQ. With V trimmed by 4 bases and J by 6 bases, 11 bases remained unmatched. CDR3 region: CASSSIRLAGPGELFF. Written as DNA, the CDR3 is TGTGCCAGCAGCTCCATCCGACTAGCTGGTCCCGGGGAGCTGTTTTTT.

This clonotype was observed a few times. The CDR3, as DNA: TGCGCCAGCTCACCCACGTCGGGGGAGGCCAAAAACATTCAGTACTTC. It translates to CASSPTSGEAKNIQYF. The chain joins TRBV5-1 to TRBJ2-4, with D perhaps TRBD2 (6 bases). Trimming pared 7 bases from V and 1 base from J, leaving 18 bases between. The CDR3 is made up of 16 amino acids. Germline lookup yields CDR1 SGHRS and CDR2 YFSETQ.

The chain recombines TRBV7-2 with TRBJ2-3; either TRBD1 or TRBD2 may supply D (6 bases each). The germline CDR1 and CDR2 sequences are SGHTA and FQGNSA. The V end was cut by 6 bases, the J end by 11 bases, with 27 bases between. The CDR3 totals 16 residues. CDR3 residues: CASRLARGAQYVMQYF. Written as DNA, the CDR3 is TGTGCCAGCAGACTAGCCAGGGGAGCACAGTACGTCATGCAGTATTTT. Combining the CDR3 with reference TRBV7-2 and TRBJ2-3 gives the whole variable domain GAGVSQSPSNKVTEKGKDVELRCDPISGHTALYWYRQSLGQGLEFLIYFQGNSAPDKSGLPSDRFSAERTGGSVSTLTIQRTQQEDSAVYLCASRLARGAQYVMQYFGPGTRLTVL.

This clonotype was seen a few times. The J gene is TRBJ1-1, the V gene TRBV12-3 or TRBV12-4; D might be TRBD1 (6 bases). The CDR3 extends over 14 amino acids. The V and J ends lost 7 bases and 4 bases respectively, with 16 bases between them. CDR3 bases: TGTGCCAGCACTCAACAGGGATGGGGCACTGAAGCTTTCTTT. It specifies CASTQQGWGTEAFF.

This sequence joins TRBV20-1 and TRBJ1-1, with D unresolved. The germline gives CDR1 DFQATT, CDR2 SNEGSKA (reference sequence). CDR3 length: 12 residues. Trimming took 0 bases from V and 4 from J, leaving 6 bases between them. This CDR3 reads CSARDLVTEAFF. The CDR3 DNA is TGCAGTGCTAGAGATCTGGTCACTGAAGCTTTCTTT.

This clonotype has more than one count but fewer than ten. The rearrangement uses TRBV4-1 and TRBJ1-2; D may be TRBD1 (6 bases). The CDR3 is 14 residues long. Germline V gives CDR1 MGHRA, CDR2 YSYEKL. The V end was cut by 4 bases, the J end by 3 bases, with 12 bases between. CDR3: CASSPRTAHYGYTF. Written as DNA, the CDR3 is TGCGCCAGCAGCCCAAGGACAGCCCACTATGGCTACACCTTC.

This clonotype showed up just a few times. The rearrangement joins TRBV7-9 to TRBJ2-1; 9 bases agree with TRBD2. CDR3 length equals 16 residues. The junction had 3 bases not matched to a gene; V was cut back by 3 bases and J by 0 bases. Per the germline V gene, CDR1 is SEHNR and CDR2 is FQNEAQ (reference sequence). CDR3 residues: CASSFSSGSSYNEQFF. For the CDR3, the DNA is TGTGCCAGCAGCTTTAGTAGCGGGAGCTCCTACAATGAGCAGTTCTTC.

The gene calls are TRBV7-9 and TRBJ1-3; D is undetermined. The germline V gene has CDR1 SEHNR and CDR2 FQNEAQ (reference sequence). The CDR3 contains 13 residues. V was pared by 3 bases and J by 10 bases, with 13 bases between. The CDR3 DNA is TGTGCCAGCAGCTTCGGGCCGGAAGGGACCATATATTTT. Encoded protein: CASSFGPEGTIYF.

This clonotype was picked up a small number of times. This chain joins TRBV2 and TRBJ2-1; the match to TRBD2 covers 10 bases. With 6 bases clipped from V and 6 bases from J, the junction kept 11 bases outside the gene matches. This CDR3 is 16 amino acids long. Germline loops: CDR1 SNHLY, CDR2 FYNNEI. The chain's CDR3 is CASRSLAGVLGNEQFF. DNA for the CDR3: TGTGCCAGCAGGTCCCTAGCGGGAGTCCTAGGCAATGAGCAGTTCTTC.

V gene TRBV11-1 combines with J gene TRBJ2-3; no definite D call. Trimming pared 5 bases from V and 4 bases from J, leaving 7 bases between. Germline V lookup: CDR1 SGHAT, CDR2 FQDESV (reference sequence). The CDR3 loop spans 12 amino acids. DNA for the CDR3: TGTGCCAGCAGCCGCCCGGCAGATACGCAGTATTTT. This encodes CASSRPADTQYF.

This clonotype turned up a few times. The chain is built from TRBV7-2 and TRBJ2-3; possibly TRBD1 for D (5 bases). CDR1 and CDR2 (germline): SGHTA, FQGNSA. The CDR3 totals 15 residues. The ends were cut back, 8 bases at V and 0 bases at J, with 15 bases in the middle. In nucleotides, the CDR3 is TGTGCCAGCGGGGCTTCGTACTCTAGCACAGATACGCAGTATTTT. Its protein is CASGASYSSTDTQYF.

The V gene is TRBV2, the J gene TRBJ1-1; D not certain. CDR3 size: 15 residues. In germline, CDR1 is SNHLY, CDR2 FYNNEI. V lost 4 bases to trimming and J lost 0 bases, with 12 bases between them. CDR3 region: CASSAGLGLNTEAFF. The CDR3 DNA reads as TGTGCCAGCAGTGCGGGTTTAGGGTTGAACACTGAAGCTTTCTTT.

V usage is TRBV6-6 and J usage is TRBJ2-7; 7 positions agree with TRBD1. Germline values: CDR1 MNHNY, CDR2 SVGAGI (reference sequence). The CDR3 totals 15 residues. V lost 6 bases to trimming and J lost 3 bases; unmatched junction nucleotides: 11. The CDR3 DNA follows: TGTGCCAGCAGGCCGAACAGGGGACCGAACTACGAGCAGTACTTC. It codes for CASRPNRGPNYEQYF.

The chain joins TRBV12-3 or TRBV12-4 to TRBJ1-4, with TRBD1 matching over 9 bases. This CDR3 is 15 amino acids long. V lost 2 bases to trimming and J lost 6 bases; unmatched junction nucleotides: 4. DNA of the CDR3: TGTGCCAGCAGTTTATCCCGGACAGGGGATGAAAAACTGTTTTTT. This sequence encodes CASSLSRTGDEKLFF.